Below are 14 T cell receptor beta chains sequenced from a single sample in a study of blood T cells in healthy people across ages (dated by TCRdb to the mid-2010s). The library was generated by 5' RACE. TCRdb names Illumina HiSeq 2500 as the instrument used. A second PCR of 7 to 11 cycles was performed with a sample-barcoded 5' primer and a J-beta primer mix. The raw public reads went through TCRdb reprocessing: fastp at Q25, MiXCR clone calling, in-frame beta chains kept. Each entry merges the rows of one CDR3 protein and shows their most common DNA and genes. This sample has about 1.6 million distinct CDR3 sequences in its table, and around 35% of those were observed once. Together, the top ten hold around 10% of the sample. The material sequenced was blood. Receptors originate from a woman in her 30s in good health.

This clonotype was recorded at least ten times. The J gene is TRBJ2-1, the V gene TRBV5-1; D is undetermined. V lost 0 bases and J 3 bases, leaving 1 base between the germline ends. The CDR3 is 12 residues long. Germline V CDR1 and CDR2: SGHRS, YFSETQ. CDR3 sequence reads: CASSLDYNEQFF. In DNA, the CDR3 is TGCGCCAGCAGCTTGGACTACAATGAGCAGTTCTTC.

This sequence joins TRBV28 and TRBJ2-7; TRBD2 aligns across 10 bases. The CDR3 runs to 16 residues. J gave up 0 bases and V 5 bases, and 7 bases lay outside the gene matches. Looked up from germline, CDR1 is MDHEN and CDR2 is SYDVKM. The CDR3 is CASSMGASGSSYEQYF. In DNA, the CDR3 is TGTGCCAGCAGTATGGGGGCTAGCGGGAGCTCCTACGAGCAGTACTTC.

In its sample, this clonotype was seen once. The genes are TRBV6-1 and TRBJ1-1; no firm D call. Germline values: CDR1 MNHNS, CDR2 SASEGT. Between the trimmed V and J ends, which lost 2 bases and 0 bases, there was a span of 10 bases. The CDR3 is made up of 15 amino acids. The CDR3 sequence is CASSERWVMNTEAFF. The CDR3 nucleotides are TGTGCCAGCAGTGAAAGATGGGTCATGAACACTGAAGCTTTCTTT.

The V call is TRBV2, the J call TRBJ2-7, with 10 bases that match TRBD1. Losses at the gene ends were 6 bases for V and 0 bases for J; bases not matched to a gene: 5. CDR3 length equals 15 residues. Germline CDR1 reads SNHLY; CDR2 reads FYNNEI. DNA for the CDR3: TGTGCCAGCAGGGCCGGGACAGGGGTCTCCTACGAGCAGTACTTC. Amino acid sequence: CASRAGTGVSYEQYF. Variable domain in full (rest from reference TRBV2 and TRBJ2-7): EPEVTQTPSHQVTQMGQEVILRCVPISNHLYFYWYRQILGQKVEFLVSFYNNEISEKSEIFDDQFSVERPDGSNFTLKIRSTKLEDSAMYFCASRAGTGVSYEQYFGPGTRLTVT.

This clonotype turned up a few times. The rearrangement links TRBV6-5 to TRBJ2-1, with D unclear. CDR1 and CDR2 (germline): MNHEY, SVGAGI. CDR3 length: 15 residues. The V end lost 5 bases, the J end lost 10 bases, and 21 bases lay between the germline ends. CDR3 region: CASSPSTLRNGEQFF. CDR3 in DNA: TGTGCCAGCAGTCCATCCACTCTTCGAAATGGGGAGCAGTTCTTC.

This chain links TRBV5-1 with TRBJ2-7; TRBD1 aligns across 9 bases. Trimming took 3 bases from V and 2 from J; bases not matched to a gene: 3. The CDR3 totals 14 residues. Germline loops: CDR1 SGHRS, CDR2 YFSETQ. This CDR3 reads CASSWDRDAYEQYF. The DNA for the CDR3 is TGCGCCAGCAGCTGGGACAGGGACGCCTACGAGCAGTACTTC.

CDR3 bases: TGTGCCAGCAGCGCCAGTAGCTCCTACGAGCAGTACTTC. Its protein product is CASSASSSYEQYF. V and J are TRBV11-2 and TRBJ2-7; D call uncertain. Trimming removed 5 bases from V and 0 bases from J, with 8 bases in between. The CDR3 sequence is 13 residues long. The germline CDR1 and CDR2 sequences are SGHAT and FQNNGV. Drawing the rest from reference TRBV11-2 and TRBJ2-7, the complete variable domain is EAGVAQSPRYKIIEKRQSVAFWCNPISGHATLYWYQQILGQGPKLLIQFQNNGVVDDSQLPKDRFSAERLKGVDSTLKIQPAKLEDSAVYLCASSASSSYEQYFGPGTRLTVT.

The V gene is TRBV20-1, the J gene TRBJ1-2; possibly TRBD1 for D (5 bases). Germline V gives CDR1 DFQATT, CDR2 SNEGSKA (reference sequence). V lost 3 bases, J lost 3 bases, and 17 bases lay in between. This CDR3 has 15 residues. The CDR3 here is CSASPRGRNDYGYTF. The CDR3 DNA is TGCAGTGCTAGCCCCCGGGGGAGGAACGACTATGGCTACACCTTC.

On this clonotype itself: The junction shows a germline mismatch at one end, possibly a read error. The chain is built from TRBV18 and TRBJ1-6, with TRBD1 matching over 7 bases. The germline V gene encodes CDR1 KGHSH and CDR2 LQKENI. The CDR3 runs to 18 residues. The CDR3 region has the DNA TGTGCCAGCTCACCCGAGGACGGAGGGGGCTCCTATAATTCGCCCCTCCACTTT. It codes for CASSPEDGGGSYNSPLHF.

This clonotype was seen a handful of times. A read error may account for a junction end that differs from germline. This chain links TRBV2 with TRBJ2-7; TRBD1 matches 10 bases. The length of the CDR3 is 12 residues. Germline loops: CDR1 SNHLY, CDR2 FYNNEI. CDR3 amino acids: CTSAPGQGSEYF. The CDR3 nucleotides read TGTACCAGCGCACCGGGACAGGGGTCTGAGTACTTC.

This clonotype was seen a few times. This chain connects TRBV15 to TRBJ2-5, with 13 bases identical to TRBD2. The J call is in doubt because the DNA end fits TRBJ2-7 better. CDR1 and CDR2 from the germline V gene are LNHNV and YYDKDF (reference sequence). The CDR3 has 16 amino acids. CDR3 sequence reads: CATSRSPGLAGVEQYF. Written as DNA, the CDR3 is TGTGCCACCAGCAGAAGCCCAGGACTAGCGGGAGTCGAGCAGTACTTC.

This rearrangement joins TRBV3-1 to TRBJ1-2; D ambiguous. CDR3 length: 14 amino acids. CDR1 LGHDT and CDR2 YNNKEL come from the germline V gene (reference sequence). Between the trimmed V and J ends, which lost 3 bases and 6 bases, there was a span of 14 bases. The CDR3 DNA reads as TGTGCCAGCAGCCACATTGATGGGCTGGATGGCTACACCTTC. Translated, it gives CASSHIDGLDGYTF.

This clonotype has only a few counts. The chain joins TRBV2 to TRBJ2-5, with TRBD1 matching 8 bases. The trim removed 4 bases at V and 5 bases at J, leaving 9 bases unmatched. The CDR3 is made up of 15 amino acids. Looked up from germline, CDR1 is SNHLY and CDR2 is FYNNEI. The CDR3 DNA reads TGTGCCAGCAGTGCCTCAATCAGGACAGGGGAGACCCAGTACTTC. Translating it yields CASSASIRTGETQYF.

The J gene is TRBJ1-4, the V gene TRBV5-6; D gene ambiguous. The length of the CDR3 is 14 residues. Deletions cut 6 bases from V and 4 bases from J, with 13 bases between. Germline CDR1 is SGHDT and CDR2 is YYEEEE. CDR3 protein: CASTLRVGNEKLFF. The CDR3, as DNA: TGTGCCAGCACTCTCCGAGTGGGTAATGAAAAACTGTTTTTT.